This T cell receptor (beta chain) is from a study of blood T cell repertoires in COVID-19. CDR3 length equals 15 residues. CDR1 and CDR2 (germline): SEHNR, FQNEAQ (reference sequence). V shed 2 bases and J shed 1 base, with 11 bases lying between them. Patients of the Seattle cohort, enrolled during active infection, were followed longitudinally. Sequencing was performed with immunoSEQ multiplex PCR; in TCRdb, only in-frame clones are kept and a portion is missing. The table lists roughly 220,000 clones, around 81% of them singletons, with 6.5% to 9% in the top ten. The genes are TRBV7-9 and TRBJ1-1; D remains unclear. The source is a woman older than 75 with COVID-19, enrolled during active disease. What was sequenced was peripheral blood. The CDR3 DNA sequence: TGTGCCAGCAGCTTATATCGGCAGGCGAACACTGAAGCTTTCTTT. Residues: CASSLYRQANTEAFF. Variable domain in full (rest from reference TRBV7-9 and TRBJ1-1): DTGVSQNPRHKITKRGQNVTFRCDPISEHNRLYWYRQTLGQGPEFLTYFQNEAQLEKSRLLSDRFSAERPKGSFSTLEIQRTEQGDSAMYLCASSLYRQANTEAFFGQGTRLTVV.